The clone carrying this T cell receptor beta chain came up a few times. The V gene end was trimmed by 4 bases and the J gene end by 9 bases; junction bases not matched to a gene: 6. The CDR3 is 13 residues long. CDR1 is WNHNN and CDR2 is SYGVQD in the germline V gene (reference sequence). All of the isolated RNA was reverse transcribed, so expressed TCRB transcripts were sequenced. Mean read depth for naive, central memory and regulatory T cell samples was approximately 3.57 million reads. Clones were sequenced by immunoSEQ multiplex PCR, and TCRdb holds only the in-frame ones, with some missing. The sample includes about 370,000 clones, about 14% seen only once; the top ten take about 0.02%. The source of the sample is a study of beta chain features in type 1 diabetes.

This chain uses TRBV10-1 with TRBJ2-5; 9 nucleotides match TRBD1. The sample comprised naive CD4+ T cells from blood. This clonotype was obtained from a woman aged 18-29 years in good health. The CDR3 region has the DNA TGCGCCAGCAGTGGGGACAGGGTAACTGCCCAGTACTTC. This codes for CASSGDRVTAQYF.